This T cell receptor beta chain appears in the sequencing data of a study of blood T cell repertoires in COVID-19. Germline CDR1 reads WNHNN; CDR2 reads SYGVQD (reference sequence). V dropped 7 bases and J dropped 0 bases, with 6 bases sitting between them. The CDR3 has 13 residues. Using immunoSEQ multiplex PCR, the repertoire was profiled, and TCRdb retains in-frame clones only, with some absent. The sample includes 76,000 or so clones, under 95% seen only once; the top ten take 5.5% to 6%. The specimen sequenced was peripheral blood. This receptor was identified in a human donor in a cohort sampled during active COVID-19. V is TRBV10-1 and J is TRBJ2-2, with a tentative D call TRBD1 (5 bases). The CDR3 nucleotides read TGCGCCAGCACGGACACGAACACCGGGGAGCTGTTTTTT. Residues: CASTDTNTGELFF.